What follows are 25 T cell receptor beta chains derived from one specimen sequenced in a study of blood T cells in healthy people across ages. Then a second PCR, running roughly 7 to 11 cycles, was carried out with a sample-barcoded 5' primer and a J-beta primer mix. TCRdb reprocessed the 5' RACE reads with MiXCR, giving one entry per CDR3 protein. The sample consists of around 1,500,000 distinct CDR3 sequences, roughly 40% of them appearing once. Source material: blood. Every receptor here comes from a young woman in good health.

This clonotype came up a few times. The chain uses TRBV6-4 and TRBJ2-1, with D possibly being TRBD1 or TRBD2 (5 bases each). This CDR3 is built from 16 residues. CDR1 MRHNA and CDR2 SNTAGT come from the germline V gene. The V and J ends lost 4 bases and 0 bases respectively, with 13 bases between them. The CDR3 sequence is CASSATGTPSYNEQFF. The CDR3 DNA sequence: TGTGCCAGCAGTGCCACCGGGACCCCCTCCTACAATGAGCAGTTCTTC.

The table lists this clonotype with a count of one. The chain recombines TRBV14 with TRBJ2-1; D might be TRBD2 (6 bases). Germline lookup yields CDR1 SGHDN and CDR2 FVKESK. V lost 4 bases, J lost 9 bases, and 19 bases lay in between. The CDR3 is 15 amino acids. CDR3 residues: CASSLKQLASAEQFF. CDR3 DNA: TGTGCCAGCAGCCTCAAACAACTAGCCTCAGCTGAGCAGTTCTTC.

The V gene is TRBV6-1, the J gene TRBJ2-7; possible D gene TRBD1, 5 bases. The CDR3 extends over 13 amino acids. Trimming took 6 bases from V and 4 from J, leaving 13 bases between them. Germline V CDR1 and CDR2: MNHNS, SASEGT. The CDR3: CASSAGLRYEQYF. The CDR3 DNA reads TGTGCCAGCAGCGCAGGGCTGAGGTACGAGCAGTACTTC.

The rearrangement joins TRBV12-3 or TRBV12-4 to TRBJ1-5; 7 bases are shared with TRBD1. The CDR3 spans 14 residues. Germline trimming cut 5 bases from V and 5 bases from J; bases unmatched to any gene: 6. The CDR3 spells CASSIGTDYQPQHF. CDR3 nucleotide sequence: TGTGCCAGCAGTATAGGGACAGACTATCAGCCCCAGCATTTT.

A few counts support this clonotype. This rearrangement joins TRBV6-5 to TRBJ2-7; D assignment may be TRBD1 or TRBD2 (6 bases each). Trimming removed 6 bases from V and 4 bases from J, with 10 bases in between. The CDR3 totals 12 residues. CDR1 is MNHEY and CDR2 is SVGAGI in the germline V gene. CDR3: CASRRGEYEQYF. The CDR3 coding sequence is TGTGCCAGCAGGAGGGGGGAGTACGAGCAGTACTTC.

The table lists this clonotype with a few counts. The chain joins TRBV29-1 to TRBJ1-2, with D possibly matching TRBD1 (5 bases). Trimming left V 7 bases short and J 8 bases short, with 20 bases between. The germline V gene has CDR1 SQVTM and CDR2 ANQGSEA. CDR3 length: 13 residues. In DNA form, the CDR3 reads TGCAGCGCCATGGGGGAACCTAAGGAGGGCTACACCTTC. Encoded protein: CSAMGEPKEGYTF.

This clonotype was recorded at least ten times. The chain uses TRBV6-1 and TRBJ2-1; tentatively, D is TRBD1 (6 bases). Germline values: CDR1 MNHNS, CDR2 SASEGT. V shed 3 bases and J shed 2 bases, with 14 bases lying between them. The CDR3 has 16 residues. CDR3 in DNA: TGTGCCAGCAGTGACCTTCTAGGGGGAGCCTACAATGAGCAGTTCTTC. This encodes CASSDLLGGAYNEQFF.

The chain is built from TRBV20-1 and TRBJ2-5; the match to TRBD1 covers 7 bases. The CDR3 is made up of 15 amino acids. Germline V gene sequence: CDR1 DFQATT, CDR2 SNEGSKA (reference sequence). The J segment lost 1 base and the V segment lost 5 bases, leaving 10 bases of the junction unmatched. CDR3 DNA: TGCAGTGCTCTTTCGGGACAGATAATCCAAGAGACCCAGTACTTC. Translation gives CSALSGQIIQETQYF.

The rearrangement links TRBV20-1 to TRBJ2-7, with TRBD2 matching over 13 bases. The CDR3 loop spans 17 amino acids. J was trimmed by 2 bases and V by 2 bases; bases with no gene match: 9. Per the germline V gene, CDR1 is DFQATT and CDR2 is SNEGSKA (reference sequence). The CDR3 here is CSARKGLAGPFPYEQYF. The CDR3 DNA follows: TGCAGTGCTAGAAAGGGACTAGCGGGACCATTCCCCTACGAGCAGTACTTC.

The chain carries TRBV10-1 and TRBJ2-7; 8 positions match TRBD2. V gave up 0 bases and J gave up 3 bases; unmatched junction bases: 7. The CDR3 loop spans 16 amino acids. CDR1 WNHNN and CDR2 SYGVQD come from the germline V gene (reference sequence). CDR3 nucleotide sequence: TGCGCCAGCAGTGAGTCTGGGGGACTAGGGCACTACGAGCAGTACTTC. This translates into CASSESGGLGHYEQYF.

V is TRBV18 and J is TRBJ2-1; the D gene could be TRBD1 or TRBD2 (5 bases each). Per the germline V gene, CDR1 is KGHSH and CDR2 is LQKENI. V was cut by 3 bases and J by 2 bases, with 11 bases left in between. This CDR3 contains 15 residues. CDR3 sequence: CASSPGVLPYNEQFF. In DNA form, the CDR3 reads TGTGCCAGCTCACCGGGGGTACTGCCCTACAATGAGCAGTTCTTC.

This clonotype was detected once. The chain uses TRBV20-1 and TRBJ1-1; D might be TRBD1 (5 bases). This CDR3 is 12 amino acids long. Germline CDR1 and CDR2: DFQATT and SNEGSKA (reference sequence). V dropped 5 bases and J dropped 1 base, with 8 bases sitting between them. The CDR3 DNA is TGCAGTGCTGGGACTTCGAACACTGAAGCTTTCTTT. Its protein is CSAGTSNTEAFF.

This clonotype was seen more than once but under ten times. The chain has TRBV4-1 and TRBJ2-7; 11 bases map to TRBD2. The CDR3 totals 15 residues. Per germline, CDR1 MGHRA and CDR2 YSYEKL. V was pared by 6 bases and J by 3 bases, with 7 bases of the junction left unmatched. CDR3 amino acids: CASSQGLAEFYEQYF. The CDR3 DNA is TGCGCCAGCAGTCAGGGACTAGCGGAGTTCTACGAGCAGTACTTC.

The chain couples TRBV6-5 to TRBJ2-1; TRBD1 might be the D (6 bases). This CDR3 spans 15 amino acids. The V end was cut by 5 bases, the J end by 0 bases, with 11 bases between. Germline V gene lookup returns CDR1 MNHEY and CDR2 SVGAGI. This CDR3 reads CASSRDISSYNEQFF. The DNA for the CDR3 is TGTGCCAGCAGTCGGGACATCAGCTCCTACAATGAGCAGTTCTTC.

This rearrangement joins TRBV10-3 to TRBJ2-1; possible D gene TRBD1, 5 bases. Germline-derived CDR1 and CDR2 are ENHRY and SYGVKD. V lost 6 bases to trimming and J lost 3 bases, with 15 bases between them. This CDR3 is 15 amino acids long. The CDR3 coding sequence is TGTGCCATCAGCCCTGACAGCGACCTCTACAATGAGCAGTTCTTC. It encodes CAISPDSDLYNEQFF.

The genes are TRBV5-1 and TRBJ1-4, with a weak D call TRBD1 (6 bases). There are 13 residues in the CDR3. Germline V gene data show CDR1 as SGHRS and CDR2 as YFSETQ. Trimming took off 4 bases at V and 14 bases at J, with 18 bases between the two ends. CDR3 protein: CASSPGTIRNLFF. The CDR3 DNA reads TGCGCCAGCAGCCCCGGGACAATCCGTAACCTGTTTTTT.

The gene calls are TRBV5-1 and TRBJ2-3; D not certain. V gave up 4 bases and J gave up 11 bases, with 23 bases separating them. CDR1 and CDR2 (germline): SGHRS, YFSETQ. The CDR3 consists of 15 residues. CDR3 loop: CASSEDLPGFLEQYF. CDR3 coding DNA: TGCGCCAGCAGCGAGGACCTCCCGGGCTTTTTAGAGCAGTATTTT.

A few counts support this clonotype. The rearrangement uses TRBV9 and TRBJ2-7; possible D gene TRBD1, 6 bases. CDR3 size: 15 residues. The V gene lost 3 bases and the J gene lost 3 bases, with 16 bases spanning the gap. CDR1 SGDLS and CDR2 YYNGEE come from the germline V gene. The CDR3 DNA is TGTGCCAGCAGCGCCGGACAGAGGGGTAACTACGAGCAGTACTTC. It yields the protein CASSAGQRGNYEQYF. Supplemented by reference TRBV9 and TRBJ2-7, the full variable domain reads DSGVTQTPKHLITATGQRVTLRCSPRSGDLSVYWYQQSLDQGLQFLIQYYNGEERAKGNILERFSAQQFPDLHSELNLSSLELGDSALYFCASSAGQRGNYEQYFGPGTRLTVT.

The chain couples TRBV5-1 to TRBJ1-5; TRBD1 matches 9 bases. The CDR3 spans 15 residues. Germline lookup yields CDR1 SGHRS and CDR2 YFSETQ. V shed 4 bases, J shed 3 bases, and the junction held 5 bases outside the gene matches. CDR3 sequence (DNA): TGCGCCAGCAGCGAGGGACAGGGCTACAATCAGCCCCAGCATTTT. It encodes CASSEGQGYNQPQHF. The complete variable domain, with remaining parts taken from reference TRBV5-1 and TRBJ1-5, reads KAGVTQTPRYLIKTRGQQVTLSCSPISGHRSVSWYQQTPGQGLQFLFEYFSETQRNKGNFPGRFSGRQFSNSRSEMNVSTLELGDSALYLCASSEGQGYNQPQHFGDGTRLSIL.

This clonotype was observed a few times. CDR3 amino acids: CASGVDSYEQYF. In nucleotides, the CDR3 is TGTGCCTCCGGCGTGGACTCCTACGAGCAGTACTTC. The chain employs TRBV12-3 or TRBV12-4 and TRBJ2-7, with D unresolved. The CDR3 has 12 residues. The V and J ends lost 11 bases and 0 bases respectively, with 11 bases between them.

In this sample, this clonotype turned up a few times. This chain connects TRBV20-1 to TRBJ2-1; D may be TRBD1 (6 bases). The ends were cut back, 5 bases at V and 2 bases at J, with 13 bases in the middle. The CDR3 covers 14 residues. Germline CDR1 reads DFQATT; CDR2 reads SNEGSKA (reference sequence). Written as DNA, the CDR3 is TGCAGTGCTCCGGGTCAGGGGCCCTACAATGAGCAGTTCTTC. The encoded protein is CSAPGQGPYNEQFF.

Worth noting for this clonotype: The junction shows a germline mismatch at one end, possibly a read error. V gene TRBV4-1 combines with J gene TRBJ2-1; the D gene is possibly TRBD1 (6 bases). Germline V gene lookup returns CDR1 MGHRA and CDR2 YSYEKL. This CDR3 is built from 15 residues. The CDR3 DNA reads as TGCGCCGGCAGCCACGGACAGCTCTCCTACAATGAGCAGTTCTTC. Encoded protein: CAGSHGQLSYNEQFF.

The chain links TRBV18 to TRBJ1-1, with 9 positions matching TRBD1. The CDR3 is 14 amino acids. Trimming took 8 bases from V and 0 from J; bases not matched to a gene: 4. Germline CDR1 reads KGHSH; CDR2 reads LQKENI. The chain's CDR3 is CASGRQGVNTEAFF. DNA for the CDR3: TGTGCCAGCGGGCGACAGGGGGTGAACACTGAAGCTTTCTTT. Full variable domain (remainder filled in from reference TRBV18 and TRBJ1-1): NAGVMQNPRHLVRRRGQEARLRCSPMKGHSHVYWYRQLPEEGLKFMVYLQKENIIDESGMPKERFSAEFPKEGPSILRIQQVVRGDSAAYFCASGRQGVNTEAFFGQGTRLTVV.

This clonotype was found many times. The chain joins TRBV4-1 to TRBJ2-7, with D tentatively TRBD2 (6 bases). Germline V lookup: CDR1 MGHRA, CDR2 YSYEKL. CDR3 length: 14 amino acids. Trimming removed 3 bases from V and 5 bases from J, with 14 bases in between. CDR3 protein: CASSQGGNSNEQYF. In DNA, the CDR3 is TGCGCCAGCAGCCAGGGGGGAAATAGCAACGAGCAGTACTTC.

The CDR3 sequence is CASSLSTGGYTF. CDR3 in DNA: TGTGCCAGCAGCCTCTCGACTGGAGGCTACACCTTC. V and J are TRBV7-9 and TRBJ1-2; D gene ambiguous. CDR3 length equals 12 residues. Trimming shortened V by 5 bases and J by 8 bases, and 12 bases separated the two germline ends. Germline lookup yields CDR1 SEHNR and CDR2 FQNEAQ (reference sequence). Full variable domain (missing parts from reference TRBV7-9 and TRBJ1-2): DTGVSQNPRHKITKRGQNVTFRCDPISEHNRLYWYRQTLGQGPEFLTYFQNEAQLEKSRLLSDRFSAERPKGSFSTLEIQRTEQGDSAMYLCASSLSTGGYTFGSGTRLTVV.